These 8 T cell receptor beta chains came from one sample sequenced in a study of response to subunit inactivated influenza vaccine. TCRdb independently ran MiXCR on the RT-PCR reads; one entry per CDR3 protein. Of fewer than 750,000 distinct CDR3 sequences in the sample, 13% to 15% were seen once. The sequencing here drew on PBMCs from blood, taken about 12 days after vaccination. The receptors were gathered from a man aged 45-60 years who received an inactivated influenza vaccine.

Only a few counts were recorded for this clonotype. The chain uses TRBV3-1 and TRBJ1-2, with D hard to call. The CDR3 contains 14 residues. Germline V gene data show CDR1 as LGHDT and CDR2 as YNNKEL (reference sequence). With 0 bases removed from V and 8 bases from J, the gap between germline ends came to 13 bases. The CDR3, as DNA: TGTGCCAGCAGCCAAGATGTCCGAAGCGGAGGCTACACCTTC. Protein product: CASSQDVRSGGYTF. The complete variable domain, with remaining parts taken from reference TRBV3-1 and TRBJ1-2, reads DTAVSQTPKYLVTQMGNDKSIKCEQNLGHDTMYWYKQDSKKFLKIMFSYNNKELIINETVPNRFSPKSPDKAHLNLHINSLELGDSAVYFCASSQDVRSGGYTFGSGTRLTVV.

The table lists this clonotype with a few counts. V gene TRBV5-1 combines with J gene TRBJ1-1; 10 bases align to TRBD1. V lost 4 bases to trimming and J lost 5 bases; unmatched junction nucleotides: 5. This CDR3 is built from 14 residues. CDR1 and CDR2 from the germline V gene are SGHRS and YFSETQ. As DNA, the CDR3 is TGCGCCAGCAGCAAGCAGGACAGGGGGACTGAAGCTTTCTTT. Translating it yields CASSKQDRGTEAFF.

The chain is built from TRBV9 and TRBJ2-2; 11 positions match TRBD2. Germline lookup yields CDR1 SGDLS and CDR2 YYNGEE. This CDR3 region has 15 residues. J was trimmed by 7 bases and V by 4 bases; bases with no gene match: 6. The CDR3 here is CASSTSGSVIGELFF. CDR3 coding DNA: TGTGCCAGCAGCACTAGCGGGAGTGTCATCGGGGAGCTGTTTTTT.

J is TRBJ2-7 and V is TRBV29-1, with 8 nucleotides matching TRBD1. Germline V CDR1 and CDR2: SQVTM, ANQGSEA. The ends lost 7 bases at V and 6 bases at J; junction bases unmatched: 11. The length of the CDR3 is 13 residues. DNA for the CDR3: TGCAGCGCTTCGACAGGGGATGGGCGCGAGCAGTACTTC. Its protein is CSASTGDGREQYF.

This clonotype was counted only a few times. V is TRBV5-1 and J is TRBJ2-3; perhaps TRBD2 as D (5 bases). Deletions cut 1 base from V and 8 bases from J, with 14 bases between. CDR3 length equals 14 residues. Germline V gives CDR1 SGHRS, CDR2 YFSETQ. The DNA of the CDR3 is TGCGCCAGCAGCTTGACTAGGAGTGGGTCTACGCAGTATTTT. Translated: CASSLTRSGSTQYF.

This clonotype was found many times. V and J are TRBV5-1 and TRBJ2-1; TRBD2 aligns across 7 bases. Unmatched junction bases numbered 5, after V lost 5 bases and J lost 3 bases. The V gene's germline CDR1 is SGHRS and CDR2 YFSETQ. The CDR3 has 14 amino acids. The CDR3 sequence is CASRLSGNYNEQFF. CDR3 nucleotide sequence: TGCGCCAGCAGGCTCAGCGGGAACTACAATGAGCAGTTCTTC.

This sequence joins TRBV5-1 and TRBJ2-3; 13 bases line up with TRBD2. V lost 5 bases to trimming and J lost 5 bases; unmatched junction nucleotides: 17. Per the germline V gene, CDR1 is SGHRS and CDR2 is YFSETQ. CDR3 length equals 19 residues. CDR3 nucleotides: TGCGCCAGCAGTACCCCCCCGGGACTAGCGGGGCGGCCGTTAGATACGCAGTATTTT. It yields the protein CASSTPPGLAGRPLDTQYF.

This rearrangement joins TRBV4-3 to TRBJ2-1; 9 bases line up with TRBD2. This CDR3 comprises 17 residues. The germline V gene has CDR1 LGHNA and CDR2 YSLEER. The junction had 6 bases not matched to a gene; V was cut back by 1 base and J by 2 bases. CDR3 residues: CASSQVAGATTYNEQFF. The CDR3 DNA reads TGCGCCAGCAGCCAAGTAGCGGGAGCCACAACCTACAATGAGCAGTTCTTC.